This T cell receptor beta chain originates from a study of shared clonotypes between healthy human individuals. Study at large: CD4 naive cells filled three plates per donor, CD4 memory three, CD8 naive two and CD8 memory one.

The length of the CDR3 is 13 residues. Germline CDR1 reads WNHNN; CDR2 reads SYGVQD (reference sequence). V was shortened by 6 bases and J by 4 bases, with 9 bases between the two germline ends. Donors included only healthy HIV-negative adults lacking recent acute infections or vaccinations. To note about this clone: The identical CDR3 is also encoded by other nucleotide sequences in the sample.

The repertoire was sequenced with immunoSEQ multiplex PCR; TCRdb's copy has only in-frame clones and lacks some. The sample has approximately 1.1 million clones; approximately 80% are singletons. Input material: memory CD4+ T cells from PBMCs. Subset indicated: CD45RA-negative fraction. The V call is TRBV10-1, the J call TRBJ2-2; possible D gene TRBD2, 5 bases. This clonotype originated in a man between 18 and 29 years old in good health. Some clones in this sample may be carry-over from other donors' samples. The CDR3 spells CASSDRGTGELFF. In DNA form, the CDR3 reads TGCGCCAGCAGCGACCGGGGCACCGGGGAGCTGTTTTTT.